These 21 T cell receptor beta chains share one sample of origin, sequenced in a study of CD8 T cells in Susac syndrome. Random hexamers primed reverse transcription of about 0.5 to 1 ug RNA. TCRdb called the immunoSEQ multiplex PCR reads again in MiXCR, with one record for every CDR3 protein. The top ten clones hold roughly 0.21% of a sample with about 300,000 distinct CDR3 sequences, about 82% of them seen once. Sequenced sample: CD8+ T cells from PBMCs. All receptors derive from a human donor with multiple sclerosis.

V usage is TRBV12-3 or TRBV12-4 and J usage is TRBJ1-2; 7 nucleotides line up with TRBD1. The ends lost 6 bases at V and 5 bases at J; junction bases unmatched: 9. The CDR3 loop spans 14 amino acids. CDR3 sequence: CASRSTGEWYGYTF. DNA of the CDR3: TGTGCCAGCAGATCAACAGGGGAATGGTATGGCTACACCTTC.

This clonotype was counted a few times. This sequence joins TRBV4-3 and TRBJ2-7, with D maybe TRBD2 (5 bases). CDR1 is LGHNA, CDR2 YSLEER, per germline. The CDR3 runs 15 residues. Deletions cut 4 bases from V and 1 base from J, with 14 bases between. CDR3 nucleotide sequence: TGCGCCAGCAGCCGACACCATGAGGGATCCTACGAGCAGTACTTC. This translates into CASSRHHEGSYEQYF.

As DNA, the CDR3 is TGTGCCAGCAGTTTTCCCGGGAGGGCCGCGACTAGGTACACAGATACGCAGTATTTT. This translates into CASSFPGRAATRYTDTQYF. The V call is TRBV28, the J call TRBJ2-3, with 8 bases identical to TRBD2. The V gene end was trimmed by 3 bases and the J gene end by 2 bases; junction bases not matched to a gene: 16. Germline CDR1 is MDHEN and CDR2 is SYDVKM. CDR3 length: 19 amino acids.

The V gene is TRBV20-1, the J gene TRBJ2-7, with D hard to call. CDR1 DFQATT and CDR2 SNEGSKA come from the germline V gene (reference sequence). The length of the CDR3 is 13 residues. Trimming pared 7 bases from V and 1 base from J, leaving 14 bases between. The CDR3 reads CSGRRRTSYEQYF. CDR3 bases: TGCAGTGGACGTCGTCGTACGTCCTACGAGCAGTACTTC.

The chain joins TRBV30 to TRBJ2-3; D is uncertain. Trimming pared 3 bases from V and 0 bases from J, leaving 13 bases between. The CDR3 is 15 amino acids. The germline V gene encodes CDR1 GTSNPN and CDR2 SVGIG (reference sequence). The CDR3 nucleotides are TGTGCCTGGAGCCCAGGTGTCTGGAGCACAGATACGCAGTATTTT. Its translation is CAWSPGVWSTDTQYF.

The V and J genes are TRBV28 and TRBJ2-4; D ambiguous. The V gene lost 4 bases and the J gene lost 0 bases, with 13 bases spanning the gap. The CDR3 totals 16 residues. CDR1 and CDR2 from the germline V gene are MDHEN and SYDVKM. CDR3 in amino acids: CASSSTEYLAKNIQYF. Here the CDR3 DNA reads TGTGCCAGCAGTTCCACGGAATATCTAGCCAAAAACATTCAGTACTTC.

This clonotype was counted between two and nine times. The chain carries TRBV7-9 and TRBJ2-7; 8 nucleotides match TRBD1. Germline CDR1 reads SEHNR; CDR2 reads FQNEAQ (reference sequence). CDR3 size: 12 residues. After removal of 5 bases from V and 5 bases from J, the junction contained 2 bases not matched to a gene. As DNA, the CDR3 is TGTGCCAGCAGCCCGGACAGGGACGAGCAGTACTTC. Its translation: CASSPDRDEQYF.

The chain has TRBV4-3 and TRBJ1-1; D is unresolved. The V end lost 1 base, the J end lost 0 bases, and 12 bases lay between the germline ends. The CDR3 sequence is 16 residues long. Germline loops: CDR1 LGHNA, CDR2 YSLEER. This CDR3 reads CASSQVSGVMNTEAFF. The CDR3 region has the DNA TGCGCCAGCAGCCAAGTATCCGGGGTAATGAACACTGAAGCTTTCTTT.

This clonotype has only one observation. The CDR3 loop reads CASSQEWRGLAQETQYF. CDR3 nucleotide sequence: TGTGCCAGCAGCCAAGAATGGCGCGGACTAGCCCAAGAGACCCAGTACTTC. The chain joins TRBV4-2 to TRBJ2-5, with TRBD2 identical over 8 bases. Losses at the gene ends were 0 bases for V and 1 base for J; bases not matched to a gene: 7. The CDR3 consists of 17 residues. The germline V gene has CDR1 LGHNA and CDR2 YNFKEQ.

The chain couples TRBV30 to TRBJ1-1; a possible D gene is TRBD1 (5 bases). The length of the CDR3 is 14 residues. Germline CDR1 GTSNPN, CDR2 SVGIG (reference sequence). V was trimmed by 1 base and J by 0 bases, leaving 9 bases between them. CDR3 in DNA: TGTGCCTGGAGTGAAGGACATTTGAACACTGAAGCTTTCTTT. Its translation: CAWSEGHLNTEAFF. The variable domain in full, with the rest retrieved from reference TRBV30 and TRBJ1-1, is SQTIHQWPATLVQPVGSPLSLECTVEGTSNPNLYWYRQAAGRGLQLLFYSVGIGQISSEVPQNLSASRPQDRQFILSSKKLLLSDSGFYLCAWSEGHLNTEAFFGQGTRLTVV.

This clonotype came up once. V gene TRBV4-2 combines with J gene TRBJ2-3; D gene unclear. Germline values: CDR1 LGHNA, CDR2 YNFKEQ. V lost 4 bases and J lost 6, with 8 bases in between. The CDR3 runs 12 residues. In DNA, the CDR3 is TGTGCCAGCAGCCCCGAAATGGATACGCAGTATTTT. It translates to CASSPEMDTQYF.

This chain links TRBV11-3 with TRBJ2-7, with TRBD1 identical over 7 bases. Per germline, CDR1 SGHNT and CDR2 YENEEA. The junction had 19 bases not matched to a gene; V was cut back by 8 bases and J by 0 bases. The CDR3 loop spans 18 amino acids. CDR3: CASSLRDRTERSSYEQYF. CDR3 nucleotides: TGTGCCAGCTCACTCCGGGACAGAACTGAAAGGAGCTCCTACGAGCAGTACTTC.

The V call is TRBV5-5, the J call TRBJ1-2, with D possibly matching TRBD1 (5 bases). The CDR3 length is 11 residues. Germline-derived CDR1 and CDR2 are SGHKS and YYEKEE (reference sequence). V lost 3 bases, J lost 10 bases, and 10 bases lay in between. In DNA, the CDR3 is TGTGCCAGCAGCTACCGACAGATCTACACCTTC. It encodes CASSYRQIYTF.

V and J are TRBV20-1 and TRBJ2-7; 14 nucleotides match TRBD2. After removal of 2 bases from V and 5 bases from J, the junction contained 11 bases not matched to a gene. Germline CDR1 DFQATT, CDR2 SNEGSKA (reference sequence). The CDR3 contains 17 residues. CDR3 coding DNA: TGCAGTGCTAGACCCCGACTAGCGGGAGGGCCGGGGGACGAGCAGTACTTC. Translating gives CSARPRLAGGPGDEQYF.

This clonotype was seen a few times. The V gene is TRBV18, the J gene TRBJ2-7, with 8 bases matching TRBD1. Germline CDR1 reads KGHSH; CDR2 reads LQKENI. The CDR3 covers 15 residues. V lost 3 bases, J lost 3 bases, and 7 bases stayed unmatched. The CDR3 spells CASSPLGQGGYEQYF. The CDR3 DNA reads as TGTGCCAGCTCACCCCTTGGACAGGGCGGCTACGAGCAGTACTTC.

This CDR3 reads CAWTYGTYEQYF. The CDR3 nucleotides are TGTGCCTGGACCTACGGGACCTACGAGCAGTACTTC. The genes are TRBV30 and TRBJ2-7, with D possibly matching TRBD2 (5 bases). Germline-derived CDR1 and CDR2 are GTSNPN and SVGIG (reference sequence). CDR3 length: 12 residues. Trimming stripped 4 bases from V and 2 bases from J, with 9 bases between.

J is TRBJ1-1 and V is TRBV28; 8 nucleotides align to TRBD1. This CDR3 spans 14 amino acids. The V gene end was trimmed by 6 bases and the J gene end by 5 bases; junction bases not matched to a gene: 8. Germline loops: CDR1 MDHEN, CDR2 SYDVKM. CDR3 residues: CASSLQGVGTEAFF. In nucleotides, the CDR3 is TGTGCCAGCAGCCTACAGGGGGTGGGGACTGAAGCTTTCTTT.

This clonotype was counted a single time. The CDR3 DNA follows: TGTGCCAGCAGCTCCCGAACTGGGTCCGGTTGGGCGGGAGAGTACTTC. It specifies CASSSRTGSGWAGEYF. This rearrangement joins TRBV7-8 to TRBJ2-5; 7 bases align to TRBD2. The V segment lost 4 bases and the J segment 12 bases; nucleotides outside the gene matches: 20. The CDR3 has 16 residues. Germline V gene sequence: CDR1 SGHVS, CDR2 FQNEAQ.

V usage is TRBV7-9 and J usage is TRBJ1-4; TRBD1 might be the D (5 bases). V was pared by 1 base and J by 4 bases, with 13 bases between. In germline, CDR1 is SEHNR, CDR2 FQNEAQ (reference sequence). CDR3 length: 16 amino acids. Here the CDR3 DNA reads TGTGCCAGCAGCTTAGTGGGCAGGGCGGTTAATGAAAAACTGTTTTTT. Encoded protein: CASSLVGRAVNEKLFF.

The chain joins TRBV28 to TRBJ2-7; TRBD2 matches at 8 bases. This CDR3 is built from 16 residues. Germline V gene lookup returns CDR1 MDHEN and CDR2 SYDVKM. J was trimmed by 5 bases and V by 6 bases; bases with no gene match: 15. The CDR3, as DNA: TGTGCCAGCAGCCTCCTAACCGGGACTAGAGGTCACGAGCAGTACTTC. It specifies CASSLLTGTRGHEQYF.

The chain uses TRBV7-6 and TRBJ2-3, with 7 bases identical to TRBD1. Germline CDR1 is SGHVS and CDR2 is FNYEAQ. Trimming cost V 0 bases and J 4 bases; bases outside gene matches: 13. There are 18 residues in the CDR3. For the CDR3, the DNA is TGTGCCAGCAGCTTAGCCGGGGACAGTGCTATTCGTGCAGATACGCAGTATTTT. This codes for CASSLAGDSAIRADTQYF.